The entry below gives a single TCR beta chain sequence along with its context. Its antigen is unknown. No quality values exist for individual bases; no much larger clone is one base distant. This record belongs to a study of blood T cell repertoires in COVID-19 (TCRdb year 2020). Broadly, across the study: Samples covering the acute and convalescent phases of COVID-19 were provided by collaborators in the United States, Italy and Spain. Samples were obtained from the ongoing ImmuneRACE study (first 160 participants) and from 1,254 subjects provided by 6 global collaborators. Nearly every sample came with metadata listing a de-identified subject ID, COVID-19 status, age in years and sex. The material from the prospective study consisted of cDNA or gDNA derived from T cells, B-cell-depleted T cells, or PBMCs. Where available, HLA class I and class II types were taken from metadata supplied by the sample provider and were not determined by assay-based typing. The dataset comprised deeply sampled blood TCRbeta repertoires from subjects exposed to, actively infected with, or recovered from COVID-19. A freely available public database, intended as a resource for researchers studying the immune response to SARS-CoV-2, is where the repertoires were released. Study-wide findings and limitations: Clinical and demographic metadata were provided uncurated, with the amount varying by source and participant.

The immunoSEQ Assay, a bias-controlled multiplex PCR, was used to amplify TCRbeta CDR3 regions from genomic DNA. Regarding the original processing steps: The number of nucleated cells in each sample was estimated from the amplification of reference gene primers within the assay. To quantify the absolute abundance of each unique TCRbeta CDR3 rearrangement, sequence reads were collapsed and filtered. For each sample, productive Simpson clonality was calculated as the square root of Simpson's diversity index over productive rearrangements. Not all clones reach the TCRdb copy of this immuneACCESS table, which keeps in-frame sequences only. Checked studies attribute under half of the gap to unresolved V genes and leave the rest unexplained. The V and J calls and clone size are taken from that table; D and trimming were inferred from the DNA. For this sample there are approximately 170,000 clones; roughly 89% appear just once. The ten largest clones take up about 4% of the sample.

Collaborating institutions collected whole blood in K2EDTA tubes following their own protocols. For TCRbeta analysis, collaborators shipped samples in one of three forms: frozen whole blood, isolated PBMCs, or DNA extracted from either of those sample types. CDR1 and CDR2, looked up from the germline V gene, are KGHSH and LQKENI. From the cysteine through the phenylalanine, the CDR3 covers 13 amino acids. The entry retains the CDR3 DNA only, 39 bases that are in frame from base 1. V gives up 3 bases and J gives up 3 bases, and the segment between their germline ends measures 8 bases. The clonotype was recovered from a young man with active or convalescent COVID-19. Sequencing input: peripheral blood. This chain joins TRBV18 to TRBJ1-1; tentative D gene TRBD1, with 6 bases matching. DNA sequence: TGTGCCAGCTCACCTAAGGGGGACACTGAAGCTTTCTTT. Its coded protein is CASSPKGDTEAFF.